These 23 T cell receptor beta chains were sequenced from one sample in a study of blood T cell repertoires in COVID-19. Sequencing used immunoSEQ multiplex PCR; TCRdb keeps in-frame clones, though not all of them. Found here are roughly 130,000 clones, roughly 90% of them singletons; the top ten hold around 2.3%. The sample consisted of peripheral blood. Source of these receptors: a human donor with COVID-19, enrolled during active disease. The donor label of this sample is uncertain.

The chain links TRBV11-2 to TRBJ2-1, with TRBD1 as a possible D gene (5 bases). The germline CDR1 and CDR2 sequences are SGHAT and FQNNGV. V dropped 4 bases and J dropped 5 bases, with 24 bases sitting between them. This CDR3 spans 18 amino acids. The CDR3 DNA reads TGTGCCAGCAGCTCCGAAAACTGGCGGCTACAGGCCGACAATGAGCAGTTCTTC. Its protein product is CASSSENWRLQADNEQFF.

The V call is TRBV29-1, the J call TRBJ2-7; D unresolved. Trimming stripped 7 bases from V and 6 bases from J, with 19 bases between. Germline values: CDR1 SQVTM, CDR2 ANQGSEA. This CDR3 is 13 amino acids long. The CDR3, as DNA: TGCAGCGGGCCTCGTGGCCCGCCCCTCGAGCAGTACTTC. This sequence encodes CSGPRGPPLEQYF.

The rearrangement joins TRBV28 to TRBJ1-4; D remains unclear. This CDR3 region has 15 residues. The germline V gene has CDR1 MDHEN and CDR2 SYDVKM. Trimming removed 0 bases at V and 7 bases at J, with 12 bases between. Here the CDR3 DNA reads TGTGCCAGCAGTTTATGGAACGGGGAGGTTGAAAAACTGTTTTTT. Amino acid sequence: CASSLWNGEVEKLFF.

This chain links TRBV2 with TRBJ2-5; 7 bases match TRBD2. The CDR3 loop spans 15 amino acids. V lost 6 bases and J lost 2; bases outside the gene matches: 9. Germline V lookup: CDR1 SNHLY, CDR2 FYNNEI. The CDR3 DNA reads as TGTGCCAGCAGAGCCTCATCTAGCGGTCAAGAGACCCAGTACTTC. The encoded protein is CASRASSSGQETQYF.

The rearrangement links TRBV5-1 to TRBJ1-6; 10 bases agree with TRBD1. V trimming: 6 bases; J trimming: 7 bases; junction bases outside the gene matches: 4. Germline V gene data show CDR1 as SGHRS and CDR2 as YFSETQ. There are 14 residues in the CDR3. The DNA of the CDR3 is TGCGCCAGCACCGGGGGACAGGGGAATTCACCCCTCCACTTT. Residues: CASTGGQGNSPLHF.

The chain is built from TRBV27 and TRBJ2-7; 10 nucleotides line up with TRBD1. CDR3 size: 14 residues. The germline V gene has CDR1 MNHEY and CDR2 SMNVEV (reference sequence). V was clipped by 3 bases and J by 7 bases; unmatched bases: 6. CDR3 amino acids: CASSFGTGVTEQYF. Written as DNA, the CDR3 is TGTGCCAGCAGTTTCGGGACAGGGGTTACGGAGCAGTACTTC.

The CDR3 DNA reads TGTGCCAGCAGCTTAGCCCCCGACCCACTGGGACAGGGAGACACCATATATTTT. Translation gives CASSLAPDPLGQGDTIYF. This chain connects TRBV11-2 to TRBJ1-3; TRBD1 aligns across 9 bases. CDR3 length: 18 residues. CDR1 SGHAT and CDR2 FQNNGV come from the germline V gene. Trimming removed 1 base from V and 8 bases from J; junction bases left unmatched: 15.

This chain joins TRBV28 and TRBJ2-7; 9 bases agree with TRBD2. Germline V gene sequence: CDR1 MDHEN, CDR2 SYDVKM. The length of the CDR3 is 17 residues. The V segment lost 3 bases and the J segment 4 bases; nucleotides outside the gene matches: 13. This CDR3 is CASSFSPGGRASYEQYF. The CDR3 DNA reads as TGTGCCAGCAGTTTCTCTCCGGGCGGGAGGGCCAGTTACGAGCAGTACTTC.

V gene TRBV29-1 combines with J gene TRBJ2-5; unclear D gene. Trimming removed 2 bases at V and 2 bases at J, with 3 bases between. This CDR3 has 11 residues. CDR1 is SQVTM, CDR2 ANQGSEA, per germline. The CDR3 protein is CSVETQETQYF. CDR3 DNA sequence: TGCAGCGTTGAAACACAAGAGACCCAGTACTTC.

The CDR3 sequence: CSVAGGRETQYF. The CDR3 DNA sequence: TGCAGCGTTGCGGGGGGGCGAGAGACCCAGTACTTC. The chain is built from TRBV29-1 and TRBJ2-5; 8 nucleotides agree with TRBD2. Germline V gene data show CDR1 as SQVTM and CDR2 as ANQGSEA. The CDR3 spans 12 residues. With 4 bases clipped from V and 4 bases from J, the junction kept 2 bases outside the gene matches.

The V gene is TRBV6-5, the J gene TRBJ1-2; D uncertain. V was trimmed by 2 bases and J by 4 bases, leaving 14 bases between them. This CDR3 is 15 amino acids long. Germline loops: CDR1 MNHEY, CDR2 SVGAGI. The CDR3 here is CASSYPAGLGYGYTF. For the CDR3, the DNA is TGTGCCAGCAGTTACCCCGCGGGCTTGGGCTATGGCTACACCTTC.

CDR3 nucleotide sequence: TGTGCCAGCAGCTCTTACACAGATACGCAGTATTTT. Translated: CASSSYTDTQYF. V gene TRBV11-1 combines with J gene TRBJ2-3; D remains unclear. The CDR3 covers 12 residues. V dropped 4 bases and J dropped 2 bases, with 4 bases sitting between them. Germline V gene sequence: CDR1 SGHAT, CDR2 FQDESV (reference sequence).

CDR3 sequence (DNA): TGTGCCAGCAGCCCCGGGGGGGACTATTACTCCTACGAGCAGTACTTC. It translates to CASSPGGDYYSYEQYF. The rearrangement uses TRBV9 and TRBJ2-7, with 8 bases identical to TRBD2. The CDR3 covers 16 residues. CDR1 SGDLS and CDR2 YYNGEE come from the germline V gene. After removal of 4 bases from V and 0 bases from J, the junction contained 9 bases not matched to a gene. The full variable domain, in which reference TRBV9 and TRBJ2-7 provide the parts outside the CDR3, is DSGVTQTPKHLITATGQRVTLRCSPRSGDLSVYWYQQSLDQGLQFLIQYYNGEERAKGNILERFSAQQFPDLHSELNLSSLELGDSALYFCASSPGGDYYSYEQYFGPGTRLTVT.

The rearrangement links TRBV5-1 to TRBJ2-7, with 9 bases lining up with TRBD1. CDR3 size: 13 residues. Trimming took 3 bases from V and 3 from J; bases not matched to a gene: 1. CDR1 and CDR2 from the germline V gene are SGHRS and YFSETQ. The CDR3 nucleotides are TGCGCCAGCAGCTCGGGACAGGGCTACGAGCAGTACTTC. Its translation is CASSSGQGYEQYF.

The chain has TRBV30 and TRBJ1-1, with D unclear. CDR1 is GTSNPN and CDR2 is SVGIG in the germline V gene (reference sequence). The CDR3 runs to 13 residues. The germline V and J ends were trimmed by 0 bases and 1 base, with 6 bases remaining between them. CDR3 DNA: TGTGCCTGGAGTGTACAGAGGAACACTGAAGCTTTCTTT. This encodes CAWSVQRNTEAFF.

The chain uses TRBV3-1 (or the pseudogene TRBV3-2) and TRBJ1-1; a possible D gene is TRBD1 (6 bases). The ends were cut back, 0 bases at V and 5 bases at J, with 16 bases in the middle. Per the germline V gene, CDR1 is LGHDT and CDR2 is YNNKEL (reference sequence). This CDR3 is built from 16 residues. The CDR3 nucleotides are TGTGCCAGCAGCCAAGACTTGGGGATTACAGGGACTGAAGCTTTCTTT. Protein sequence: CASSQDLGITGTEAFF.

The chain combines TRBV9 with TRBJ2-1; possibly TRBD2 for D (5 bases). Looked up from germline, CDR1 is SGDLS and CDR2 is YYNGEE. The CDR3 is made up of 16 amino acids. V dropped 3 bases and J dropped 5 bases, with 18 bases sitting between them. The CDR3 region is CASSAPDRGVNNEQFF. The CDR3 DNA reads as TGTGCCAGCAGCGCTCCTGACCGGGGAGTTAACAATGAGCAGTTCTTC. The full variable domain, completed using reference TRBV9 and TRBJ2-1, is DSGVTQTPKHLITATGQRVTLRCSPRSGDLSVYWYQQSLDQGLQFLIQYYNGEERAKGNILERFSAQQFPDLHSELNLSSLELGDSALYFCASSAPDRGVNNEQFFGPGTRLTVL.

V and J are TRBV7-2 and TRBJ2-3; 8 bases map to TRBD2. CDR3 size: 16 residues. Trimming cost V 2 bases and J 0 bases; bases outside gene matches: 4. Germline loops: CDR1 SGHTA, CDR2 FQGNSA. The CDR3 sequence is CASSLIAGLSTDTQYF. In DNA form, the CDR3 reads TGTGCCAGCAGCTTAATAGCGGGGCTCAGCACAGATACGCAGTATTTT.

The chain uses TRBV21-1 and TRBJ2-1; TRBD1, as called in the table, went unchecked against the DNA. TRBV21-1 is assigned pseudogene status. The CDR3 covers 19 residues. CDR3: CASSKARTGSTNLHNEQFF. The CDR3 DNA is TGTGCCAGCAGCAAAGCTCGGACAGGGAGTACAAACCTCCACAATGAGCAGTTCTTC.

The chain uses TRBV7-2 and TRBJ2-7, with D possibly being TRBD1 (6 bases). The germline V and J ends were trimmed by 0 bases and 6 bases, with 12 bases remaining between them. CDR3 length equals 14 residues. The germline V gene has CDR1 SGHTA and CDR2 FQGNSA. CDR3 in DNA: TGTGCCAGCAGCTTAGCAGGGGGTGCGGGCGAGCAGTACTTC. The encoded protein is CASSLAGGAGEQYF.

The chain links TRBV7-2 to TRBJ2-2; 14 positions agree with TRBD2. The CDR3 runs to 17 residues. Looked up from germline, CDR1 is SGHTA and CDR2 is FQGNSA. J was trimmed by 4 bases and V by 5 bases; bases with no gene match: 6. The CDR3 nucleotides are TGTGCCAGCAGCACAACCGGGACTAGCGGGAGCACCGGGGAGCTGTTTTTT. It translates to CASSTTGTSGSTGELFF.

The chain links TRBV10-3 to TRBJ2-1, with D maybe TRBD1 (6 bases). CDR3 length: 16 amino acids. V was shortened by 4 bases and J by 5 bases, with 18 bases between the two germline ends. Germline CDR1 and CDR2: ENHRY and SYGVKD. CDR3 bases: TGTGCCATCAGTGGGGGGCGGGCCAGCCCCAACAATGAGCAGTTCTTC. This gives the protein CAISGGRASPNNEQFF.

This chain connects TRBV7-4 to TRBJ2-4, with 11 positions matching TRBD1. The V segment lost 4 bases and the J segment 5 bases; nucleotides outside the gene matches: 16. This CDR3 is built from 19 residues. CDR1 and CDR2 from the germline V gene are SGHVT and SQSDAQ. The DNA for the CDR3 is TGTGCCAGCAGCTCCCTCCGGGACAGGGGGATCCCAGTCGAAAACATTCAGTACTTC. Translating gives CASSSLRDRGIPVENIQYF.